Following are 16 T cell receptor beta chains from one sample sequenced in a study of blood T cells in healthy people across ages. Next came a second PCR, run for 7 to 11 cycles, which used a sample-barcoded 5' primer along with a J-beta primer mix. TCRdb re-called the 5' RACE reads with MiXCR, one entry per CDR3 protein. The sample holds 1.5 million to 2 million distinct CDR3 sequences, roughly 49% seen once. Sequences were obtained from blood. The source is a woman between 35 and 50 years old in good health.

The gene calls are TRBV6-5 and TRBJ1-6; no firm D call. There are 14 residues in the CDR3. Trimming cost V 6 bases and J 13 bases, with 19 bases left between them. CDR1 is MNHEY, CDR2 SVGAGI, per germline. DNA of the CDR3: TGTGCCAGCAGGTCCCAGGCGCCGGTTGATCCCCTCCACTTT. It translates to CASRSQAPVDPLHF.

A single count supports this clonotype. This rearrangement joins TRBV20-1 to TRBJ2-3, with TRBD1 identical over 7 bases. CDR1 is DFQATT, CDR2 SNEGSKA, per germline (reference sequence). This CDR3 is built from 13 residues. The junction had 10 bases not matched to a gene; V was cut back by 6 bases and J by 7 bases. CDR3: CSAWDSRWNTQYF. CDR3 DNA sequence: TGCAGTGCCTGGGACAGCCGTTGGAATACGCAGTATTTT.

V usage is TRBV11-1 and J usage is TRBJ2-7; the D gene is possibly TRBD1 (5 bases). Germline V gene data show CDR1 as SGHAT and CDR2 as FQDESV (reference sequence). The CDR3 extends over 14 amino acids. V lost 8 bases to trimming and J lost 2 bases, with 16 bases between them. The CDR3 reads CASGYEQGTYEQYF. For the CDR3, the DNA is TGTGCCAGCGGCTATGAGCAGGGAACCTACGAGCAGTACTTC.

This chain connects TRBV6-2 or TRBV6-3 to TRBJ2-1, with D tentatively TRBD1 (6 bases). Per germline, CDR1 MNHEY and CDR2 SVGEGT. CDR3 size: 14 residues. Deletions cut 4 bases from V and 7 bases from J, with 14 bases between. The CDR3 reads CASSSQGPLNEQFF. The CDR3 bases are TGTGCCAGCAGTTCCCAGGGGCCTTTAAATGAGCAGTTCTTC.

The rearrangement joins TRBV7-9 to TRBJ1-1; D remains ambiguous. The CDR3 covers 15 residues. Germline loops: CDR1 SEHNR, CDR2 FQNEAQ (reference sequence). Trimming stripped 5 bases from V and 3 bases from J, with 16 bases between. CDR3 in amino acids: CASSQSKTSYTEAFF. CDR3 DNA sequence: TGTGCCAGCAGCCAAAGTAAAACGAGTTACACTGAAGCTTTCTTT.

With respect to this clonotype: One end of the junction does not line up with germline, which may come from a read error. This chain uses TRBV6-2 or TRBV6-3 with TRBJ2-4; possible D gene TRBD1, 7 bases. TRBJ2-7 explains the end of the DNA better; the J call may be wrong. The CDR3 has 13 amino acids. Germline V gene data show CDR1 as MNHEY and CDR2 as SVGEGT. CDR3: CASTGGGSHEQYF. In nucleotides, the CDR3 is TGTGCCAGTACCGGAGGGGGCTCCCACGAGCAGTACTTC.

The chain employs TRBV3-1 and TRBJ2-1; 8 positions agree with TRBD2. This CDR3 spans 15 amino acids. Germline CDR1 LGHDT, CDR2 YNNKEL (reference sequence). The V and J ends lost 8 bases and 5 bases, in that order; junction bases with no gene match: 11. CDR3 residues: CASASEAGVDNEQFF. DNA of the CDR3: TGTGCCAGCGCCAGCGAAGCGGGGGTAGACAATGAGCAGTTCTTC.

The chain couples TRBV14 to TRBJ2-5; possibly TRBD2 for D (5 bases). V was shortened by 1 base and J by 1 base, with 13 bases between the two germline ends. CDR3 size: 16 residues. Germline V gene lookup returns CDR1 SGHDN and CDR2 FVKESK. CDR3 in DNA: TGTGCCAGCAGCCAAGCCCCGGACGGGATCCAAGAGACCCAGTACTTC. This codes for CASSQAPDGIQETQYF.

This clonotype has more than one count but fewer than ten. V is TRBV15 and J is TRBJ2-7, with TRBD2 matching 9 bases. After removal of 1 base from V and 0 bases from J, the junction contained 4 bases not matched to a gene. This CDR3 comprises 16 residues. CDR1 is LNHNV, CDR2 YYDKDF, per germline (reference sequence). CDR3 amino acids: CATSRVAGDSSYEQYF. The CDR3, as DNA: TGTGCCACCAGCAGAGTAGCGGGGGACAGCTCCTACGAGCAGTACTTC. Combining the CDR3 with reference TRBV15 and TRBJ2-7 gives the whole variable domain DAMVIQNPRYQVTQFGKPVTLSCSQTLNHNVMYWYQQKSSQAPKLLFHYYDKDFNNEADTPDNFQSRRPNTSFCFLDIRSPGLGDTAMYLCATSRVAGDSSYEQYFGPGTRLTVT.

This clonotype was picked up a small number of times. CDR3 nucleotides: TGCAGTGCCACCCGACAGGGAGGGCGGGAGACCCAGTACTTC. Its protein is CSATRQGGRETQYF. The rearrangement uses TRBV20-1 and TRBJ2-5; D is tentatively TRBD1 or TRBD2 (7 bases each). Per germline, CDR1 DFQATT and CDR2 SNEGSKA (reference sequence). The V and J ends lost 6 bases and 5 bases respectively, with 19 bases between them. The CDR3 runs to 14 residues.

This chain joins TRBV13 and TRBJ2-3, with 7 bases lining up with TRBD2. There are 17 residues in the CDR3. Trimming removed 0 bases from V and 2 bases from J; junction bases left unmatched: 8. Germline CDR1 PRHDT, CDR2 FYEKMQ (reference sequence). The CDR3 nucleotides are TGTGCCAGCAGCTTAGGCCCTCTGGCGGGGGACACAGATACGCAGTATTTT. This codes for CASSLGPLAGDTDTQYF.

The chain links TRBV6-6 to TRBJ2-3; tentatively, D is TRBD2 (5 bases). The CDR3 sequence is 14 residues long. Looked up from germline, CDR1 is MNHNY and CDR2 is SVGAGI (reference sequence). V was trimmed by 6 bases and J by 2 bases, leaving 12 bases between them. The CDR3 DNA follows: TGTGCCAGCAGCTCGGGGAACCCCACAGATACGCAGTATTTT. Amino acids: CASSSGNPTDTQYF.

V and J are TRBV7-2 and TRBJ2-7; D not certain. V lost 5 bases to trimming and J lost 0 bases, with 14 bases between them. There are 15 residues in the CDR3. Germline values: CDR1 SGHTA, CDR2 FQGNSA. The CDR3 DNA reads TGTGCCAGCAGCCCCAGACTTCGTCGCTCCTACGAGCAGTACTTC. This sequence encodes CASSPRLRRSYEQYF.

The chain has TRBV7-9 and TRBJ2-6; 7 bases agree with TRBD1. The CDR3 has 18 amino acids. Germline V gene data show CDR1 as SEHNR and CDR2 as FQNEAQ (reference sequence). Trimming removed 1 base from V and 0 bases from J; junction bases left unmatched: 6. The CDR3 reads CASSLGQGQRSGANVLTF. In DNA, the CDR3 is TGTGCCAGCAGCTTAGGACAGGGTCAACGCTCTGGGGCCAACGTCCTGACTTTC.

The chain carries TRBV10-1 and TRBJ1-2; no reliable D call. The CDR3 extends over 12 amino acids. Trimming shortened V by 3 bases and J by 7 bases, and 9 bases separated the two germline ends. CDR1 is WNHNN and CDR2 is SYGVQD in the germline V gene (reference sequence). In DNA, the CDR3 is TGCGCCAGCAGTGATAAGTTTGGTGGCTACACCTTC. Its translation is CASSDKFGGYTF.

In this sample, this clonotype turned up a few times. The chain uses TRBV6-5 and TRBJ1-4; D is possibly TRBD1 (5 bases). CDR1 MNHEY and CDR2 SVGAGI come from the germline V gene. The V end lost 6 bases, the J end lost 3 bases, and 11 bases lay between the germline ends. The CDR3 extends over 14 amino acids. For the CDR3, the DNA is TGTGCCAGCAGGGCAGGGATGGCTAATGAAAAACTGTTTTTT. It yields the protein CASRAGMANEKLFF.